This T cell receptor (beta chain) was observed in a study of blood T cell repertoires in COVID-19 (dated by TCRdb to 2018 to 2021). Regarding the research as a whole: The collaborator samples originated in the United States, Italy and Spain and spanned the acute and convalescent phases of COVID-19. The samples were drawn from two sources: the first 160 participants of the ongoing ImmuneRACE study, and some 1,300 subjects contributed by 6 global collaborators. The prospective study material was composed of cDNA or gDNA derived from T cells, B-cell-depleted T cells, or PBMCs. A de-identified subject ID, COVID-19 status, age in years and sex were almost always included in the sample metadata. Where HLA class I and class II types were available, the types were taken from metadata supplied by the sample provider, not from assay-based typing. Subjects who had been exposed to COVID-19, were actively infected with it, or had recovered from it provided the deeply sampled blood TCRbeta repertoires that made up the dataset. The repertoires were released in a freely available public database meant as a resource for research on the immune response to SARS-CoV-2. Results the study describes overall, beyond this receptor: The amount of clinical and demographic metadata varied by source and participant and was provided uncurated.

Each collaborating institution followed its own protocols to collect whole blood in K2EDTA tubes. Collaborator samples were shipped for TCRbeta analysis as frozen whole blood, isolated PBMCs, or DNA extracted from either sample type. According to the germline V gene (reference sequence), CDR1 reads MNHEY and CDR2 reads SMNVEV. From cysteine to phenylalanine, the CDR3 is 14 amino acids long. Left in the record is the CDR3 DNA by itself, 42 bases read in frame from the first base. The germline V end is reduced by 7 bases and the J end by 8 bases; junction bases left unmatched: 13. On this clone itself: Which antigen it targets is not known. Base qualities are not at hand, and no much larger clone is one base apart.

The immunoSEQ Assay, a bias-controlled multiplex PCR, was used to amplify TCRbeta CDR3 regions from genomic DNA. Processing in the source paper ran as follows. Within the assay, amplification of reference gene primers was used to estimate how many nucleated cells each sample contained. Sequence reads were collapsed and filtered to measure the absolute abundance of every unique TCRbeta CDR3 rearrangement. For each sample, productive Simpson clonality was calculated as the square root of Simpson's diversity index over productive rearrangements. What TCRdb holds here is the immuneACCESS table cut down to in-frame rearrangements. Part of the clones is not present; checked against another copy, under half of the missing clones reflect an unresolved V gene, and the others are unexplained. That table furnishes V, J and clone size, whereas the DNA furnished D and trimming. Counted in this sample were almost 80,000 clones; approximately 78% of them appeared once. The top ten clones comprise 35% to 40% of the sample.

The rearrangement combines TRBV27 with TRBJ1-2; 7 junctional bases match TRBD1. Material: peripheral blood. The receptor was derived from a woman aged 70-85 years with acute or convalescent COVID-19. The CDR3 here reads CASNPRGQAGGYTF. At the DNA level, the sequence is TGTGCCAGCAACCCACGTGGACAGGCGGGCGGCTACACCTTC.